This TCR beta chain was observed in a study of OX40 agonist ivuxolimab in advanced cancers. Patients were ineligible given autoimmune disease history or systemic immunosuppression. Study conclusions and caveats: The mean number of expanded clones was higher in CD8+ T cells than in CD4+.

Turning to this clone: Its antigen remains unknown.

Measured with immunoSEQ multiplex PCR; TCRdb has only the in-frame clones, and not every one. The data hold nearly 80,000 clones, with 80% to 95% observed a single time. Germline V lookup: CDR1 SGHTA, CDR2 FQGTGA. With V trimmed by 5 bases and J by 4 bases, 6 bases remained unmatched. There are 14 residues in the CDR3. The sample in question was CD4+ or CD8+ T cells sorted from blood, obtained in a trial of the OX40 agonist ivuxolimab. The chain joins TRBV7-3 to TRBJ2-5; TRBD1 matches at 8 bases. The clonotype was recovered from an adult with an advanced solid tumor such as melanoma, head and neck, liver or kidney cancer. The CDR3 nucleotides read TGTGCCAGCAGCCAAGACAGGGGATCAGAGACCCAGTACTTC. It encodes CASSQDRGSETQYF.